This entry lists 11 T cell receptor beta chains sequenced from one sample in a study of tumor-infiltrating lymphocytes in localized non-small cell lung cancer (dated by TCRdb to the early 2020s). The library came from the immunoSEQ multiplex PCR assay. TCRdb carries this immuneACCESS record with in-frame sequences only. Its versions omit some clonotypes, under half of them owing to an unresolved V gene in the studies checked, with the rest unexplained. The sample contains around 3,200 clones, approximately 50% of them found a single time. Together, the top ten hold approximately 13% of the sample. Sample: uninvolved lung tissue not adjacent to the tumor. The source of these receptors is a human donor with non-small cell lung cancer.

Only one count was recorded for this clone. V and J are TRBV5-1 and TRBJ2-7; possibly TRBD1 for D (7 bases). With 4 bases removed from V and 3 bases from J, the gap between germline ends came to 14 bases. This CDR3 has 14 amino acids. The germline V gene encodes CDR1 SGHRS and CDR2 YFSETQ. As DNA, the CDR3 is TGCGCCAGCAGCGGCTCAGGGGGAGGCTACGAGCAGTACTTC. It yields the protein CASSGSGGGYEQYF.

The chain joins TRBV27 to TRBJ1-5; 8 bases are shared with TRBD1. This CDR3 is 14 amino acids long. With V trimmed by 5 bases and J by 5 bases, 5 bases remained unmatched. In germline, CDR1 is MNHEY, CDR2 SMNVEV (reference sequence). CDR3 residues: CASSADRVDQPQHF. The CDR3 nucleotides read TGTGCCAGCAGTGCGGACAGGGTAGATCAGCCCCAGCATTTT.

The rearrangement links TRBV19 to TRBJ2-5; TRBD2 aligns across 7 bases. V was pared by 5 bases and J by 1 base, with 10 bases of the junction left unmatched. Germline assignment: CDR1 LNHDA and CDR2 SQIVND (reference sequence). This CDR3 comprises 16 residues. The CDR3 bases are TGTGCCAGTAGTGCCCTCCTTCCGGGGGGCCAAGAGACCCAGTACTTC. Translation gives CASSALLPGGQETQYF.

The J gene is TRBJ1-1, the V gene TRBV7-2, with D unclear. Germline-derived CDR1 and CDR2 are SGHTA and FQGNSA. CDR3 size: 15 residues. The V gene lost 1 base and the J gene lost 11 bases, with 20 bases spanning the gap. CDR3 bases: TGTGCCAGCAGCTTAGGTGACGCGGGTAGAGAGGTGGCTTTCTTT. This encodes CASSLGDAGREVAFF.

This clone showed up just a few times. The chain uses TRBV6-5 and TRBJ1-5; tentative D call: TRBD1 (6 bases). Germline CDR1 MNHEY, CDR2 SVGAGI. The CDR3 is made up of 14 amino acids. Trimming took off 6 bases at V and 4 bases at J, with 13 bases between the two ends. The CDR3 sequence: CASSEQGRNQPQHF. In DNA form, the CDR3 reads TGTGCCAGCAGCGAACAGGGCAGAAATCAGCCCCAGCATTTT.

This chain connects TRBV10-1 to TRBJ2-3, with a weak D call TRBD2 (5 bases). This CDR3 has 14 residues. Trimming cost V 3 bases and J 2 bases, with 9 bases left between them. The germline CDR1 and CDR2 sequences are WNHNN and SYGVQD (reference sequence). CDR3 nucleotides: TGCGCCAGCAGTGACTCGGGGAACACAGATACGCAGTATTTT. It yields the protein CASSDSGNTDTQYF.

The CDR3 sequence: CASSAKGQGNTEAFF. The CDR3 bases are TGTGCCAGCAGCGCCAAGGGACAGGGGAACACTGAAGCTTTCTTT. The rearrangement links TRBV7-9 to TRBJ1-1; TRBD1 aligns across 9 bases. The CDR3 runs 15 residues. The V gene end was trimmed by 5 bases and the J gene end by 1 base; junction bases not matched to a gene: 5. Germline CDR1 and CDR2: SEHNR and FQNEAQ (reference sequence).

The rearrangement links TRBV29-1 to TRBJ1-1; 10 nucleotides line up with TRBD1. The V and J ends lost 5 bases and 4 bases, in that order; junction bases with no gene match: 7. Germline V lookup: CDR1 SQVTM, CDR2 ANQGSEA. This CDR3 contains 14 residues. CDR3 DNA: TGCAGCGTTCCACCGGGACAGGGGCGCACTGAAGCTTTCTTT. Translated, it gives CSVPPGQGRTEAFF.

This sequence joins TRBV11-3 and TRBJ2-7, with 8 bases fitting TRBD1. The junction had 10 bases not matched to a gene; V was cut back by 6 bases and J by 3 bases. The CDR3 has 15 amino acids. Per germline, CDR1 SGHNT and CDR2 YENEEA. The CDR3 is CASSYGQGGGYEQYF. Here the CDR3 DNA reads TGTGCCAGCAGTTACGGACAGGGAGGAGGCTACGAGCAGTACTTC.

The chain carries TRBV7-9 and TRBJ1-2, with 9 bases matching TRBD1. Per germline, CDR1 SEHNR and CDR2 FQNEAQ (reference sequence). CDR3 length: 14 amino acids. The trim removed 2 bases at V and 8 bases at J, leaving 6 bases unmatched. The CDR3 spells CASSLRDRVSGYTF. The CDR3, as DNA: TGTGCCAGCAGCTTACGGGACAGGGTCTCCGGCTACACCTTC. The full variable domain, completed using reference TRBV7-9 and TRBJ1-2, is DTGVSQNPRHKITKRGQNVTFRCDPISEHNRLYWYRQTLGQGPEFLTYFQNEAQLEKSRLLSDRFSAERPKGSFSTLEIQRTEQGDSAMYLCASSLRDRVSGYTFGSGTRLTVV.

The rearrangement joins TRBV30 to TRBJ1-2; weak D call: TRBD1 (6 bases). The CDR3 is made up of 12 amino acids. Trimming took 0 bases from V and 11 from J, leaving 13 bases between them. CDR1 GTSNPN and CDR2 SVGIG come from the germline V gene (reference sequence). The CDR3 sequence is CAWSVSGGWYTF. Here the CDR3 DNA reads TGTGCCTGGAGTGTATCCGGGGGCTGGTACACCTTC. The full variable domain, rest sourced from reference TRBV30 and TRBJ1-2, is SQTIHQWPATLVQPVGSPLSLECTVEGTSNPNLYWYRQAAGRGLQLLFYSVGIGQISSEVPQNLSASRPQDRQFILSSKKLLLSDSGFYLCAWSVSGGWYTFGSGTRLTVV.